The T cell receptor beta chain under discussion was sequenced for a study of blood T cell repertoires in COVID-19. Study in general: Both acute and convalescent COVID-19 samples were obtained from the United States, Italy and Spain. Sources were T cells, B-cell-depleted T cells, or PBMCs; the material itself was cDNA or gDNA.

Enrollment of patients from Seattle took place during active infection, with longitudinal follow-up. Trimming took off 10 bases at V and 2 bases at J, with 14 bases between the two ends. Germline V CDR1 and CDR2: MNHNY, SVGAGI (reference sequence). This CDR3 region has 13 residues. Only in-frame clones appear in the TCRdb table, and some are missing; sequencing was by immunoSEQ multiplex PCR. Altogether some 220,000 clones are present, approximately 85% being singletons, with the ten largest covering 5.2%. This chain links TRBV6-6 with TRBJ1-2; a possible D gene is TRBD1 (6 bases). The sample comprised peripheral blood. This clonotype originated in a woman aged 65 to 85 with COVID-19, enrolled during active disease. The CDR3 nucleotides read TGTGCCACCCGGCAGGGGCTAAACTATGGCTACACCTTC. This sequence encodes CATRQGLNYGYTF.